The rows below give T cell receptor beta chains drawn from one sample of a study of blood T cell repertoires in COVID-19. Data came from immunoSEQ multiplex PCR; TCRdb stores just in-frame clones and leaves some out. The table includes 150,000 to 200,000 clones, 76% detected once. Sequenced material: PBMCs or T cells enriched from blood (not recorded which). All receptors come from a woman in her fifties or sixties with acute COVID-19. Both conserved end residues are part of each CDR3. A D gene is named only where the DNA matches it firmly. Size is omitted from some rows. Given values are once, few, many or a class for expanded clones.

D gene: -; clone size: -; V gene: TRBV9; J gene: TRBJ2-1; CDR3 DNA: TGTGCCAGCAGCGTAGCGGGGACTTCCTACAATGAGCAGTTCTTC; CDR3 protein: CASSVAGTSYNEQFF
D gene: TRBD2; clone size: -; V gene: TRBV9; J gene: TRBJ2-3; CDR3 DNA: TGTGCCAGCAGCGTAGTCTCGGGACTAGCGGGGGCGGATACGCAGTATTTT; CDR3 protein: CASSVVSGLAGADTQYF
D gene: TRBD1; clone size: -; V gene: TRBV2; J gene: TRBJ2-2; CDR3 DNA: TGTGCCAGCAGCCGGGACAGGGTTGGAGTCGGGGAGCTGTTTTTT; CDR3 protein: CASSRDRVGVGELFF
D gene: TRBD1; clone size: -; V gene: TRBV19; J gene: TRBJ1-5; CDR3 DNA: TGTGCCAGTAGTATAGGGACAGGGAGAGGCAATCAGCCCCAGCATTTT; CDR3 protein: CASSIGTGRGNQPQHF
D gene: -; clone size: -; V gene: TRBV5-4; J gene: TRBJ2-5; CDR3 DNA: TGTGCCAGCAGCCCCTGGCTCATGGGGAGGCAAGAGACCCAGTACTTC; CDR3 protein: CASSPWLMGRQETQYF
D gene: -; clone size: -; V gene: TRBV5-4; J gene: TRBJ2-5; CDR3 DNA: TGTGCCAGCAGCTTGTGGCCCGGGGTGGCGGAAGAGACCCAGTACTTC; CDR3 protein: CASSLWPGVAEETQYF
D gene: -; clone size: few; V gene: TRBV4-3; J gene: TRBJ1-2; CDR3 DNA: TGCGCCAGCAGCCAAGATCAGATGGACAGCAACTATGGCTACACCTTC; CDR3 protein: CASSQDQMDSNYGYTF
D gene: TRBD1; clone size: -; V gene: TRBV7-8; J gene: TRBJ1-1; CDR3 DNA: TGTGCCAGCAGCTTAAGGGACAGGGGCTCGAACACTGAAGCTTTCTTT; CDR3 protein: CASSLRDRGSNTEAFF
D gene: -; clone size: once; V gene: TRBV29-1; J gene: TRBJ1-4; CDR3 DNA: TGCAGCGTTGGGATGGGAGGGTCTAATGAAAAACTGTTTTTT; CDR3 protein: CSVGMGGSNEKLFF
D gene: -; clone size: -; V gene: TRBV30; J gene: TRBJ1-2; CDR3 DNA: TGTGCCTGGCGACCAAGGGGGGGTAGCTATGGCTACACCTTC; CDR3 protein: CAWRPRGGSYGYTF
D gene: -; clone size: once; V gene: TRBV28; J gene: TRBJ2-6; CDR3 DNA: TGTGCCAGCAGCAGCGGCGCTGGGGCCAACGTCCTGACTTTC; CDR3 protein: CASSSGAGANVLTF
D gene: -; clone size: -; V gene: TRBV19; J gene: TRBJ1-5; CDR3 DNA: TGTGCCAGTAGTACAGGGGATCAGCCCCAGCATTTT; CDR3 protein: CASSTGDQPQHF
D gene: -; clone size: once; V gene: TRBV29-1; J gene: TRBJ2-5; CDR3 DNA: TGCAGCGTTGATGTGAGGCCTAGTTCGGAGACCCAGTACTTC; CDR3 protein: CSVDVRPSSETQYF
D gene: -; clone size: -; V gene: TRBV28; J gene: TRBJ1-5; CDR3 DNA: TGTGCCACCCAACGGGGAGGCAATCAGCCCCAGCATTTT; CDR3 protein: CATQRGGNQPQHF
D gene: TRBD1; clone size: -; V gene: TRBV27; J gene: TRBJ1-3; CDR3 DNA: TGTGCCAGCATGGACAGGCCTCACTCTGGAAACACCATATATTTT; CDR3 protein: CASMDRPHSGNTIYF
D gene: TRBD1; clone size: -; V gene: TRBV5-1; J gene: TRBJ1-4; CDR3 DNA: TGCGCCAGCAGCTTGAGGCTTTCCGGGACAGTTAATGAAAAACTGTTTTTT; CDR3 protein: CASSLRLSGTVNEKLFF
D gene: -; clone size: -; V gene: TRBV28; J gene: TRBJ2-2; CDR3 DNA: TGTGCCAGCCGAGTTTGGGGCAGGGATATCGGGGAGCTGTTTTTT; CDR3 protein: CASRVWGRDIGELFF
D gene: -; clone size: -; V gene: TRBV6-5; J gene: TRBJ1-1; CDR3 DNA: TGTGCCAGCAACACCCGGACTTGGGACACTGAAGCTTTCTTT; CDR3 protein: CASNTRTWDTEAFF
D gene: -; clone size: -; V gene: TRBV29-1; J gene: TRBJ2-1; CDR3 DNA: TGCAGCGTTGAAAAGGCGGTAACTGAGCAGTTCTTC; CDR3 protein: CSVEKAVTEQFF
D gene: -; clone size: once; V gene: TRBV13; J gene: TRBJ1-2; CDR3 DNA: TGTGCCAGCAGTCCCCAGGGGTTTGAAGCTAACTATGGCTACACCTTC; CDR3 protein: CASSPQGFEANYGYTF
D gene: TRBD1; clone size: many; V gene: TRBV29-1; J gene: TRBJ2-6; CDR3 DNA: TGCAGCGTTTGGACAGGGAGCTCTGGGGCCAACGTCCTGACTTTC; CDR3 protein: CSVWTGSSGANVLTF
D gene: TRBD1; clone size: few; V gene: TRBV4-1; J gene: TRBJ1-1; CDR3 DNA: TGCGCCAGCAGCCAAGATATGGGACAGGGAAGTGAGGCTTTCTTT; CDR3 protein: CASSQDMGQGSEAFF
D gene: -; clone size: -; V gene: TRBV19; J gene: TRBJ2-3; CDR3 DNA: TGTGCCAGTAGTCCTTTCTCGGGGACAGATACGCAGTATTTT; CDR3 protein: CASSPFSGTDTQYF
D gene: TRBD1; clone size: -; V gene: TRBV12-3/TRBV12-4; J gene: TRBJ1-2; CDR3 DNA: TGTGCCAGCAGTTTCAGACAGGGCCGGGGCTACACCTTC; CDR3 protein: CASSFRQGRGYTF
D gene: -; clone size: -; V gene: TRBV4-3; J gene: TRBJ1-2; CDR3 DNA: TGCGCCAGCAGCCAAGACCGAGGAGGGACCTATGGCTACACCTTC; CDR3 protein: CASSQDRGGTYGYTF
D gene: -; clone size: -; V gene: TRBV6-5; J gene: TRBJ1-4; CDR3 DNA: TGTGCCAGCAGTTACCGACAGACGAATGAAAAACTGTTTTTT; CDR3 protein: CASSYRQTNEKLFF
D gene: -; clone size: -; V gene: TRBV18; J gene: TRBJ2-3; CDR3 DNA: TGTGCCAGCTCTTCGGGCGGGTCTGGGGCAGATACGCAGTATTTT; CDR3 protein: CASSSGGSGADTQYF
D gene: TRBD1; clone size: -; V gene: TRBV18; J gene: TRBJ1-2; CDR3 DNA: TGTGCCAGCTCACTAGGACAGGGTGTGAAAGGCTACACCTTC; CDR3 protein: CASSLGQGVKGYTF
D gene: TRBD2; clone size: -; V gene: TRBV5-1; J gene: TRBJ2-3; CDR3 DNA: TGCGCCAGCAGGACCGGACTAGCTGTTGGCACAGATACGCAGTATTTT; CDR3 protein: CASRTGLAVGTDTQYF
D gene: -; clone size: -; V gene: TRBV11-2; J gene: TRBJ2-5; CDR3 DNA: TGTGCCAGCAGCTCGCATAGGGACTTGGAGACCCAGTACTTC; CDR3 protein: CASSSHRDLETQYF
D gene: TRBD2; clone size: -; V gene: TRBV18; J gene: TRBJ2-3; CDR3 DNA: TGTGCCAGCTCACCCCTCCGGGGGGGAGGCACAGATACGCAGTATTTT; CDR3 protein: CASSPLRGGGTDTQYF
D gene: TRBD2; clone size: -; V gene: TRBV5-1; J gene: TRBJ2-2; CDR3 DNA: TGCGCCAGCAGCTTAGGACTAGCGGGGGGCAACACCGGGGAGCTGTTTTTT; CDR3 protein: CASSLGLAGGNTGELFF
D gene: TRBD1; clone size: few; V gene: TRBV7-9; J gene: TRBJ1-5; CDR3 DNA: TGTGCCACCCAACCCACAGGGGCGGGCAATCAGCCCCAGCATTTT; CDR3 protein: CATQPTGAGNQPQHF
D gene: -; clone size: -; V gene: TRBV6-5; J gene: TRBJ2-6; CDR3 DNA: TGTGCCAGCAGTTACTCTGGGGGGTCTGGGGCCAACGTCCTGACTTTC; CDR3 protein: CASSYSGGSGANVLTF
D gene: TRBD2; clone size: -; V gene: TRBV7-2; J gene: TRBJ2-5; CDR3 DNA: TGTGCCAGCAGCTTAGGTGGAGCGGGGGGCCAAGAGACCCAGTACTTC; CDR3 protein: CASSLGGAGGQETQYF
D gene: TRBD2; clone size: -; V gene: TRBV6-6; J gene: TRBJ2-3; CDR3 DNA: TGTGCCAGCAGTCCGAGGACTAGCGGGGGGGCCACAGATACGCAGTATTTT; CDR3 protein: CASSPRTSGGATDTQYF
D gene: TRBD2; clone size: -; V gene: TRBV3-1/TRBV3-2; J gene: TRBJ2-2; CDR3 DNA: TGTGCCAGCAACGGTCCCCTCCTAGCGGGGGGGTCCCGGGGCGGGGAGCTGTTTTTT; CDR3 protein: CASNGPLLAGGSRGGELFF
D gene: -; clone size: -; V gene: TRBV19; J gene: TRBJ1-4; CDR3 DNA: TGTGCCAGTAGAAAATTACAGGTGGGAGAAAAACTGTTTTTT; CDR3 protein: CASRKLQVGEKLFF
D gene: -; clone size: -; V gene: TRBV4-3; J gene: TRBJ1-5; CDR3 DNA: TGCGCCAGCAGCCAAGGTTACCCAGGGGTGGATAGCAATCAGCCCCAGCATTTT; CDR3 protein: CASSQGYPGVDSNQPQHF
D gene: TRBD1; clone size: -; V gene: TRBV28; J gene: TRBJ1-1; CDR3 DNA: TGTGCCAGCAGTCTAAAGACAGGGAGAGCTTTCTTT; CDR3 protein: CASSLKTGRAFF
D gene: -; clone size: -; V gene: TRBV19; J gene: TRBJ1-5; CDR3 DNA: TGTGCCAGTGGGACAAATAAAGGCCAATATAGCAATCAGCCCCAGCATTTT; CDR3 protein: CASGTNKGQYSNQPQHF
D gene: TRBD1; clone size: -; V gene: TRBV19; J gene: TRBJ1-2; CDR3 DNA: TGTGCCAGTAGTACCCAACAACACTCCTACGACAGGGCTAACTATGGCTACACCTTC; CDR3 protein: CASSTQQHSYDRANYGYTF
D gene: -; clone size: -; V gene: TRBV19; J gene: TRBJ2-4; CDR3 DNA: TGTGCCAGTAGTAGGGCCCGGGACACGCGAAACATTCAGTACTTC; CDR3 protein: CASSRARDTRNIQYF
D gene: -; clone size: -; V gene: TRBV11-2; J gene: TRBJ2-5; CDR3 DNA: TGTGCCAGCAGCTCTATGGACAACCAAGAGACCCAGTACTTC; CDR3 protein: CASSSMDNQETQYF
D gene: TRBD1; clone size: -; V gene: TRBV3-1/TRBV3-2; J gene: TRBJ1-2; CDR3 DNA: TGTGCCAGCAGTCGGGCAGGGGGCTATGGCTACACCTTC; CDR3 protein: CASSRAGGYGYTF
D gene: TRBD1; clone size: -; V gene: TRBV5-6; J gene: TRBJ1-2; CDR3 DNA: TGTGCCAGCAGTACATACAGGGGTTACTATGGCTACACCTTC; CDR3 protein: CASSTYRGYYGYTF
D gene: TRBD1; clone size: -; V gene: TRBV19; J gene: TRBJ1-2; CDR3 DNA: TGTGCCAGTAGTGTTACGGGACAGGGTTATGGCTACACCTTC; CDR3 protein: CASSVTGQGYGYTF
D gene: TRBD1; clone size: few; V gene: TRBV9; J gene: TRBJ1-2; CDR3 DNA: TGTGCCAGCAGCCCTCGGACAGGGGGCAGCGCTTGGTATGGCTACACCTTC; CDR3 protein: CASSPRTGGSAWYGYTF
D gene: TRBD1; clone size: -; V gene: TRBV19; J gene: TRBJ2-5; CDR3 DNA: TGTGCCAGTCGGGACAGGGGGAGAAGGGAGACCCAGTACTTC; CDR3 protein: CASRDRGRRETQYF
D gene: -; clone size: -; V gene: TRBV11-2; J gene: TRBJ2-3; CDR3 DNA: TGTGCCAGCAGCCCAATCAGGGATAGGGCAGATACGCAGTATTTT; CDR3 protein: CASSPIRDRADTQYF
D gene: TRBD1; clone size: -; V gene: TRBV28; J gene: TRBJ2-1; CDR3 DNA: TGTGCCAGCAGTTTATTGACAGGGGGCGCCTACAATGAGCAGTTCTTC; CDR3 protein: CASSLLTGGAYNEQFF
D gene: TRBD1; clone size: -; V gene: TRBV30; J gene: TRBJ2-1; CDR3 DNA: TGTGCCTGGGCGCGGGACAGGGGATATGAGCAGTTCTTC; CDR3 protein: CAWARDRGYEQFF
D gene: -; clone size: -; V gene: TRBV4-1; J gene: TRBJ1-1; CDR3 DNA: TGCGCCAGCAGCCAAGATAGTTCTGGGAGGAACACTGAAGCTTTCTTT; CDR3 protein: CASSQDSSGRNTEAFF
D gene: TRBD1; clone size: few; V gene: TRBV7-9; J gene: TRBJ1-3; CDR3 DNA: TGTGCCAGCAGCTTAGCCCCGAGAGGACAGGGGGCGCTGGGAAACACCATATATTTT; CDR3 protein: CASSLAPRGQGALGNTIYF